The 29 T cell receptor beta chains in this list originate from one sample, sequenced in a study of blood T cell repertoires in COVID-19. Repertoires were generated with immunoSEQ multiplex PCR, while TCRdb's copy carries only in-frame clones and drops some. The repertoire holds approximately 120,000 clones, with about four fifths as singletons. What was sequenced was PBMCs or T cells enriched from blood (not recorded which). These receptors came from a man aged 30 to 45 who had recovered from COVID-19.

The chain employs TRBV6-1 and TRBJ2-5; possible D gene TRBD1, 5 bases. This CDR3 is built from 11 residues. Germline lookup yields CDR1 MNHNS and CDR2 SASEGT. Trimming stripped 7 bases from V and 5 bases from J, with 8 bases between. The CDR3 sequence: CASNAGETQYF. The CDR3 region has the DNA TGTGCCAGCAACGCAGGGGAGACCCAGTACTTC.

The rearrangement links TRBV5-1 to TRBJ2-3, with 9 nucleotides matching TRBD1. The germline V gene has CDR1 SGHRS and CDR2 YFSETQ. Trimming removed 0 bases from V and 5 bases from J; junction bases left unmatched: 10. CDR3 length: 17 amino acids. The DNA for the CDR3 is TGCGCCAGCAGCTTGGAGGATCCGGGACAGGGTATAGATACGCAGTATTTT. This gives the protein CASSLEDPGQGIDTQYF.

CDR3: CASSLSGGASSYNEQFF. The DNA of the CDR3 is TGTGCCAGCAGCTTGAGCGGGGGGGCTAGCTCCTACAATGAGCAGTTCTTC. V gene TRBV7-8 combines with J gene TRBJ2-1; TRBD2 agrees at 10 bases. The CDR3 sequence is 17 residues long. The V segment lost 3 bases and the J segment 0 bases; nucleotides outside the gene matches: 5. Per germline, CDR1 SGHVS and CDR2 FQNEAQ.

V usage is TRBV6-5 and J usage is TRBJ1-2; the match to TRBD1 covers 7 bases. Trimming removed 6 bases from V and 6 bases from J; junction bases left unmatched: 4. The CDR3 length is 12 residues. CDR1 and CDR2 from the germline V gene are MNHEY and SVGAGI. DNA for the CDR3: TGTGCCAGCAGAGACAGGGAGGATGGCTACACCTTC. It codes for CASRDREDGYTF.

The chain is built from TRBV12-3 or TRBV12-4 and TRBJ1-2; weak D call: TRBD1 (5 bases). V shed 3 bases and J shed 8 bases, with 10 bases lying between them. The CDR3 contains 12 residues. The CDR3 is CASSFGQGGYTF. The CDR3 region has the DNA TGTGCCAGCAGTTTCGGGCAGGGAGGCTACACCTTC.

The CDR3 DNA sequence: TGTGCCAGCAGCCAAGGACTAGCGGGGGGGCCGGAGTTCTTC. Encoded protein: CASSQGLAGGPEFF. The chain carries TRBV3-1 (or the pseudogene TRBV3-2) and TRBJ2-1; 14 bases map to TRBD2. Germline V gives CDR1 LGHDT, CDR2 YNNKEL (reference sequence). The length of the CDR3 is 14 residues. Unmatched junction bases numbered 4, after V lost 1 base and J lost 14 bases.

The rearrangement joins TRBV5-5 to TRBJ1-2; D possibly corresponds to TRBD1 (5 bases). The CDR3 is 14 amino acids. V lost 0 bases and J 4 bases, leaving 10 bases between the germline ends. Germline V gene sequence: CDR1 SGHKS, CDR2 YYEKEE (reference sequence). CDR3 sequence: CASSLGAGGYGYTF. The CDR3 bases are TGTGCCAGCAGCTTGGGGGCCGGGGGCTATGGCTACACCTTC.

The CDR3 DNA sequence: TGTGCCAGCAGCACACCTACACGGGAGCCCTACGAGCAGTACTTC. Residues: CASSTPTREPYEQYF. The chain employs TRBV21-1 and TRBJ2-7; TRBD2 is taken as the D call from the table, unchecked against the DNA. TRBV21-1 is labeled a pseudogene. The CDR3 spans 15 residues.

CDR3 region: CASSFRLGAVSEQYF. CDR3 nucleotide sequence: TGTGCCAGCAGCTTCCGCCTTGGGGCGGTCTCCGAGCAGTACTTC. The chain recombines TRBV5-6 with TRBJ2-7; D possibly corresponds to TRBD1 (5 bases). V lost 2 bases, J lost 6 bases, and 18 bases lay in between. CDR3 length: 15 amino acids. The germline V gene encodes CDR1 SGHDT and CDR2 YYEEEE.

The genes are TRBV5-4 and TRBJ1-4; tentatively, D is TRBD1 (5 bases). This CDR3 contains 16 residues. Trimming took 4 bases from V and 2 from J, leaving 15 bases between them. CDR1 SGHNT and CDR2 YYREEE come from the germline V gene (reference sequence). The chain's CDR3 is CASSLQGAGTNEKLFF. The CDR3 bases are TGTGCCAGCAGCCTCCAAGGGGCGGGGACTAATGAAAAACTGTTTTTT.

This chain uses TRBV5-6 with TRBJ2-7, with TRBD1 matching over 11 bases. There are 19 residues in the CDR3. After removal of 3 bases from V and 1 base from J, the junction contained 15 bases not matched to a gene. Germline values: CDR1 SGHDT, CDR2 YYEEEE. This chain's CDR3 is CASSWTGGTIKHKSYEQYF. As DNA, the CDR3 is TGTGCCAGCAGCTGGACAGGGGGCACAATAAAACACAAGTCCTACGAGCAGTACTTC. The full variable domain, completed using reference TRBV5-6 and TRBJ2-7, is DAGVTQSPTHLIKTRGQQVTLRCSPKSGHDTVSWYQQALGQGPQFIFQYYEEEERQRGNFPDRFSGHQFPNYSSELNVNALLLGDSALYLCASSWTGGTIKHKSYEQYFGPGTRLTVT.

The chain recombines TRBV27 with TRBJ2-1; D may be TRBD2 (6 bases). Trimming pared 5 bases from V and 6 bases from J, leaving 23 bases between. This CDR3 region has 17 residues. Germline V gene lookup returns CDR1 MNHEY and CDR2 SMNVEV (reference sequence). The CDR3, as DNA: TGTGCCAGCAGTCCTCCGGGACTCAGGGTTCCCCCCAATGAGCAGTTCTTC. It yields the protein CASSPPGLRVPPNEQFF.

This clone was seen a single time. This chain uses TRBV5-1 with TRBJ2-1, with TRBD2 matching 11 bases. V trimming: 0 bases; J trimming: 8 bases; junction bases outside the gene matches: 7. Per germline, CDR1 SGHRS and CDR2 YFSETQ. CDR3 length: 16 amino acids. In nucleotides, the CDR3 is TGCGCCAGCAGCTTGGCCGGGGTAGCGGGAGGGGATGAGCAGTTCTTC. Protein: CASSLAGVAGGDEQFF.

CDR3 nucleotide sequence: TGTGCCATCAGTGGGACAGGGGCCACCGGGGAGCTGTTTTTT. It translates to CAISGTGATGELFF. The chain combines TRBV10-3 with TRBJ2-2; 9 bases match TRBD1. CDR3 length: 14 residues. With 4 bases clipped from V and 4 bases from J, the junction kept 1 base outside the gene matches. Germline CDR1 and CDR2: ENHRY and SYGVKD.

This clone has a single count. In DNA form, the CDR3 reads TGTGCCATCAGGACTAGCGGGAGCGCAAATGAGCAGTTCTTC. This sequence encodes CAIRTSGSANEQFF. The V gene is TRBV10-3, the J gene TRBJ2-1, with 12 bases identical to TRBD2. Germline lookup yields CDR1 ENHRY and CDR2 SYGVKD. The CDR3 length is 14 residues. V lost 6 bases and J lost 7; bases outside the gene matches: 4.

In nucleotides, the CDR3 is TGTGCCAGTAGTATCGGACAGGTGTGGGACACTGAAGCTTTCTTT. Amino acids: CASSIGQVWDTEAFF. V is TRBV19 and J is TRBJ1-1; 7 nucleotides align to TRBD1. This CDR3 comprises 15 residues. Trimming cost V 3 bases and J 3 bases; bases outside gene matches: 7. Germline CDR1 is LNHDA and CDR2 is SQIVND (reference sequence).

The chain joins TRBV7-2 to TRBJ1-6; a weak D match, TRBD1 (6 bases). This CDR3 region has 14 residues. V lost 3 bases and J lost 7, with 10 bases in between. The germline V gene has CDR1 SGHTA and CDR2 FQGNSA. The CDR3 DNA follows: TGTGCCAGCAGCTTCCAGGGGTACAATTCACCCCTCCACTTT. It is translated as CASSFQGYNSPLHF. The full variable domain, rest sourced from reference TRBV7-2 and TRBJ1-6, is GAGVSQSPSNKVTEKGKDVELRCDPISGHTALYWYRQSLGQGLEFLIYFQGNSAPDKSGLPSDRFSAERTGGSVSTLTIQRTQQEDSAVYLCASSFQGYNSPLHFGNGTRLTVT.

The rearrangement links TRBV28 to TRBJ1-4, with no clear D. The germline gives CDR1 MDHEN, CDR2 SYDVKM. The CDR3 runs to 12 residues. V was clipped by 3 bases and J by 8 bases, with 7 bases between them. In DNA form, the CDR3 reads TGTGCCAGCAGTTTGGGAGGGGAAAAACTGTTTTTT. Amino acid sequence: CASSLGGEKLFF.

This clone came up once. The V gene is TRBV6-6, the J gene TRBJ1-6; D uncertain. The CDR3 runs 17 residues. Germline V gene data show CDR1 as MNHNY and CDR2 as SVGAGI (reference sequence). V was shortened by 6 bases and J by 0 bases, with 15 bases between the two germline ends. CDR3 protein: CASSRREGSSYNSPLHF. CDR3 bases: TGTGCCAGCAGCCGAAGGGAAGGGAGCTCCTATAATTCACCCCTCCACTTT.

The chain combines TRBV7-9 with TRBJ2-5, with 7 bases matching TRBD2. The CDR3 contains 16 residues. Trimming removed 4 bases from V and 4 bases from J; junction bases left unmatched: 12. Germline V gene sequence: CDR1 SEHNR, CDR2 FQNEAQ (reference sequence). CDR3 nucleotide sequence: TGTGCCAGCAGCTCTTTTGGGGAGGGGCGTACAGAGACCCAGTACTTC. Translating it yields CASSSFGEGRTETQYF.

This chain links TRBV9 with TRBJ2-1; TRBD2 might be the D (5 bases). The germline gives CDR1 SGDLS, CDR2 YYNGEE. V was cut by 3 bases and J by 3 bases, with 10 bases left in between. The CDR3 is made up of 14 amino acids. The CDR3 DNA reads as TGTGCCAGCAGCGAAGGGAGAGGCTACAATGAGCAGTTCTTC. Protein product: CASSEGRGYNEQFF.

The chain uses TRBV15 and TRBJ1-2, with 7 bases fitting TRBD1. V shed 3 bases, J shed 3 bases, and the junction held 4 bases outside the gene matches. From germline, CDR1 is LNHNV and CDR2 YYDKDF (reference sequence). CDR3 length: 14 residues. CDR3 region: CATSSTGEHYGYTF. The CDR3 DNA reads TGTGCCACCAGCAGCACAGGGGAACACTATGGCTACACCTTC.

The J gene is TRBJ1-1, the V gene TRBV6-1; D ambiguous. CDR1 is MNHNS, CDR2 SASEGT, per germline. CDR3 length: 16 residues. Deletions cut 1 base from V and 4 bases from J, with 16 bases between. The CDR3 is CASSEGEGRSITEAFF. CDR3 nucleotide sequence: TGTGCCAGCAGTGAAGGAGAAGGGAGGTCGATCACTGAAGCTTTCTTT.

The chain carries TRBV6-1 and TRBJ2-1, with D maybe TRBD2 (5 bases). The germline V gene encodes CDR1 MNHNS and CDR2 SASEGT. The CDR3 extends over 15 amino acids. Deletions cut 2 bases from V and 2 bases from J, with 10 bases between. CDR3 nucleotide sequence: TGTGCCAGCAGTGAAATTAGCGTAGCCTACAATGAGCAGTTCTTC. It encodes CASSEISVAYNEQFF.

This chain's CDR3 is CASSQRLAGPNTGELFF. The CDR3 DNA follows: TGCGCCAGCAGCCAAAGACTAGCGGGTCCGAACACCGGGGAGCTGTTTTTT. The chain employs TRBV4-1 and TRBJ2-2; 10 positions agree with TRBD2. This CDR3 comprises 17 residues. Trimming took 2 bases from V and 0 from J; bases not matched to a gene: 3. Looked up from germline, CDR1 is MGHRA and CDR2 is YSYEKL.

The rearrangement links TRBV2 to TRBJ1-5; TRBD1 matches 7 bases. This CDR3 region has 15 residues. Germline assignment: CDR1 SNHLY and CDR2 FYNNEI. V trimming: 1 base; J trimming: 7 bases; junction bases outside the gene matches: 7. CDR3 sequence reads: CASSEEGAQEQPQHF. The CDR3 coding sequence is TGTGCCAGCAGTGAAGAGGGGGCGCAGGAACAGCCCCAGCATTTT.

The rearrangement links TRBV10-3 to TRBJ1-3; D unresolved. CDR1 is ENHRY, CDR2 SYGVKD, per germline. CDR3 size: 16 residues. The V gene lost 2 bases and the J gene lost 0 bases, with 11 bases spanning the gap. CDR3 nucleotides: TGTGCCATCAGTGAGGGGCAGCCGTCCTCTGGAAACACCATATATTTT. Translated: CAISEGQPSSGNTIYF.

This chain uses TRBV23-1 with TRBJ2-7; perhaps TRBD1 as D (5 bases). TRBV23-1 is recorded as an ORF, its role being uncertain. The CDR3 runs 14 residues. V was clipped by 3 bases and J by 2 bases, with 11 bases between them. The CDR3 nucleotides read TGCGCCAGCAGTCACACAGGTTTTACCTACGAGCAGTACTTC. Translated, it gives CASSHTGFTYEQYF.

This clone appeared once. This sequence joins TRBV5-8 and TRBJ2-7, with 9 bases that match TRBD2. V lost 2 bases, J lost 5 bases, and 8 bases stayed unmatched. Germline V CDR1 and CDR2: SGHTS, YDEGEE. This CDR3 comprises 15 residues. CDR3: CASSLGTSMLNEQYV. DNA of the CDR3: TGTGCCAGCAGCTTAGGGACTAGCATGTTAAACGAGCAGTACGTC.